This T cell receptor beta chain is from a study of T cell responses to AZD1222 COVID-19 vaccine (dated by TCRdb to the early 2020s). The study in broad terms: TCR sequencing was performed for 230 to 250 trial participants, of whom about 200 were given two doses of AZD1222 and some 26 were given two doses of MenACWY control vaccine. Trial participants were enrolled by age into 18-55, 56-69 and 70-plus year subgroups, with roughly 160, 29 and 62 TCR-sequenced participants respectively. Overall results and qualifications from the work: Conclusions about previously exposed vaccinees are limited because only six or seven AZD1222 recipients were SARS-CoV-2 seropositive at baseline. Most participants were white British and females outnumbered males, and the authors suggested that clonal diversity may have been underestimated. CD4 TCRs associated with the vaccine covered the entire spike protein, and the dominant responses were in regions 160-218 and 743-854. In the small 56-69-year group, the increase in depth fell short of significance, most likely because of low power. After two AZD1222 doses, spike-specific TCR breadth and depth were significantly higher than at day 0 and than in MenACWY recipients. Because no day 14 peak-response samples were available, repertoires were characterized only after the peak T cell response. Epitopes outside the regions mutated in the B.1.351 and B.1.1.7 variants were reportedly recognized by nearly half of the unique spike-specific TCRs.

The V end gives up 6 bases and the J end 3 bases, leaving 7 bases in the junction not matched to a gene. Reading from cysteine to phenylalanine, the CDR3 counts 15 amino acids. Only CDR3 DNA remains: 45 bases, in frame from the first base. CDR1 is given as SNHLY and CDR2 as FYNNEI, both from the germline V gene. This specimen's time point label, per the study, means: about 28 days (+/-7) after the second vaccine dose. AZD1222 recipients whose second dose came at about 4 weeks and those whose second dose came at about 12 weeks were combined into one group, since spike-specific TCR depth and breadth did not differ between the two schedules. Vaccinee samples were obtained from the UK trials COV001 and COV002, which included a single-blind randomized controlled phase 2/3 trial of AZD1222 (ChAdOx1 nCoV-19) in healthy adults. For TCRbeta chain sequencing, PBMC samples from trial participants were taken at day 0 and at day 28 after the second dose.

For this clone: Its antigen is still unknown. The sample holds no much larger clone one base away, and base qualities are not on file.

The CDR3 regions of human TCRbeta chains were analyzed by immunosequencing. As for the original processing: Repertoire TCRs were matched against a reference library of SARS-CoV-2-specific TCRs generated with the MIRA antigen-specificity platform. Breadth meant the fraction of unique TCRs that were SARS-CoV-2-associated, whereas depth meant the fraction of total T cells that were SARS-CoV-2-associated. Using the MIRA data, each spike-specific TCR was mapped to the spike region that the TCR reacts to and placed in a CD4 or CD8 class. Log10-transformed breadth and depth values were compared by one-way ANOVA with Sidak's multiple comparisons tests. TCRdb took this table from immuneACCESS and kept in-frame rearrangements with V and J called. Such tables lack part of the clones; where checked against another copy, unresolved V genes explain under half of the gap, and the rest is unexplained. V and J calls and clone size are as listed in that table; D and trimming were resolved from the DNA. This sample gives 30,000 to 40,000 clones in total; around 89% of them show up just once. The ten most abundant clones make up less than 15% of the sample.

This TCR derives from an adult who received the AZD1222 COVID-19 vaccine. Source: peripheral blood, taken 28 days after the second AZD1222 dose. This sequence uses TRBV2 and TRBJ2-2; 7 central nucleotides agree with TRBD1. The CDR3 region has the sequence CASRPGTVDTGELFF. The DNA sequence follows: TGTGCCAGCAGGCCCGGGACAGTCGACACCGGGGAGCTGTTTTTT.